This T cell receptor (beta chain) emerged from a study of cytomegalovirus exposure and HLA in healthy donors. The CDR3 loop spans 21 amino acids. The germline gives CDR1 LGHNA, CDR2 YSLEER. Of note for this clone: The antigen is undetermined. The germline gene is not matched at one end of the junction; a read error may be the cause.

Points from the study as a whole: The dataset shows that most TCR sequences were rare, while some public TCRs occurred in many donors. Earlier findings revealed that most TCR beta V segments proved productive either about 90% or about 30% of the time.

The PCR used 60 Vbeta and 13 Jbeta primers. The method was immunoSEQ multiplex PCR; TCRdb's version includes in-frame clones alone and lacks a portion of them. The ten top clones account for about 4.6%, within a sample of around 84,000 clones. This chain uses TRBV4-3 with TRBJ2-1, with TRBD2 matching over 16 bases. The sequence came from a man aged 25 to 40 in good health and CMV-seronegative. The source material was PBMCs. The CDR3 protein is CASSRGTRGTSGRGPRIERFF. The DNA for the CDR3 is TGCGCCAGCAGCCGAGGGACTAGGGGGACTAGCGGGAGGGGCCCCCGCATTGAGCGGTTCTTC.